The TCR beta chain described here comes from a study of T cells in Graves' hyperthyroidism and ophthalmopathy. Study results and limitations: Model-based prediction identified ophthalmopathy a median around seven months prior to its onset. Researchers report that a 13 V-J model separated ophthalmopathy from stable hyperthyroidism. Blood also showed most of the thyroid clonotypes that were expanded above 0.001.

Graves' hyperthyroidism was deemed stable given no ophthalmopathy progression within 18 months. RNA transcripts provided the source from which TCR beta CDR3 regions were amplified. First-round RT-PCR targeting the TCR CDR3 was performed with the HTBI primer set. TCRdb reprocessed the multiplex PCR reads with MiXCR, giving one entry per CDR3 protein. The data show about 360,000 distinct CDR3 sequences, roughly 13% seen once. The table lists this clonotype with many counts. Its specificity is unknown. This CDR3 contains 14 residues. Germline assignment: CDR1 SGHAT and CDR2 FQNNGV. V lost 1 base to trimming and J lost 0 bases, with 7 bases between them.

The specimen was blood. The receptor was isolated from a woman aged 18-30 years with Graves' hyperthyroidism. The rearrangement uses TRBV11-2 and TRBJ2-7; D tentatively fits TRBD1 or TRBD2 (5 bases each). CDR3 sequence (DNA): TGTGCCAGCAGCTTAGGAGGGGCCTCCTACGAGCAGTACTTC. It yields the protein CASSLGGASYEQYF.